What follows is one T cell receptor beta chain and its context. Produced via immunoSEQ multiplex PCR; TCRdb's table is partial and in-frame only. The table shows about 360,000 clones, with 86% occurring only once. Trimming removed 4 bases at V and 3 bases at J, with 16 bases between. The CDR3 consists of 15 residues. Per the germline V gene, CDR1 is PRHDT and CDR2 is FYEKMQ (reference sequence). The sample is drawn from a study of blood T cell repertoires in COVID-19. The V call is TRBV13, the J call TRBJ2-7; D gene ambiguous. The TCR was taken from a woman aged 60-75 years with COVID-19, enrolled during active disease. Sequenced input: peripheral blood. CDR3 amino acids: CASSSTGLSGYEQYF. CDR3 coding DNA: TGTGCCAGCAGCTCTACCGGTCTATCGGGCTACGAGCAGTACTTC.